This T cell receptor (beta chain) was captured by sequencing in a study of blood T cell repertoires in COVID-19. Overall study context: Samples representing acute and convalescent COVID-19 were sourced from the United States, Italy and Spain. Sample material is recorded as cDNA or gDNA derived from T cells, B-cell-depleted T cells, or PBMCs.

TCRdb's table, derived via immunoSEQ multiplex PCR, lists solely in-frame clones and lacks some. There are some 100,000 clones in the sample; 86% occur only once, and around 10% lies in the top ten. The V gene's germline CDR1 is SGHNT and CDR2 YYREEE (reference sequence). CDR3 length: 16 amino acids. Germline trimming cut 5 bases from V and 6 bases from J; bases unmatched to any gene: 4. This rearrangement joins TRBV5-4 to TRBJ2-2; TRBD2 aligns across 16 bases. What was sequenced was peripheral blood. The sequence was obtained from a man aged 45-65 years with acute or convalescent COVID-19. This CDR3 reads CASRPGTSGRAGELFF. In DNA, the CDR3 is TGTGCCAGCAGACCTGGGACTAGCGGGAGGGCCGGGGAGCTGTTTTTT.